Listed here is a single TCR beta chain. The sample originates from a study of blood T cell repertoires in COVID-19. The CDR3 runs 13 residues. After removal of 5 bases from V and 1 base from J, the junction contained 1 base not matched to a gene. CDR1 and CDR2 from the germline V gene are SNHLY and FYNNEI. Per the authors' pipeline: Quantification of nucleated cells was approximated via reference gene primer amplification. Clones were sequenced by immunoSEQ multiplex PCR, and TCRdb holds only the in-frame ones, with some missing. D and trimming were read from the DNA, whereas the V and J calls and clone size are those reported in that table. The sample gives fewer than 450,000 clones, 91% of which show up once; under 3.5% is in the top ten.

Source material: peripheral blood. The receptor was isolated from a woman aged 18-29 years who had recovered from COVID-19. The chain employs TRBV2 and TRBJ1-1; 7 positions agree with TRBD1. The CDR3 DNA is TGTGCCAGCAGTAGACAGGGGAACACTGAAGCTTTCTTT. Translated: CASSRQGNTEAFF.